These 18 T cell receptor beta chains were sequenced from one sample in a study of T cell responses to AZD1222 COVID-19 vaccine. Repertoires were generated with immunoSEQ multiplex PCR, while TCRdb's copy carries only in-frame clones and drops some. This table holds about 110,000 clones, 85% to 95% found once. Specimen: peripheral blood, collected on day 0 of AZD1222 vaccination. The receptors derive from an adult in good health.

The V call is TRBV18, the J call TRBJ1-5; the D gene is possibly TRBD1 (6 bases). Trimming stripped 3 bases from V and 2 bases from J, with 11 bases between. CDR3 length: 15 residues. Germline-derived CDR1 and CDR2 are KGHSH and LQKENI. CDR3 coding DNA: TGTGCCAGCTCACCTAACAGGGTACGCAATCAGCCCCAGCATTTT. Its translation: CASSPNRVRNQPQHF.

A word on this clone: No DNA is shown, since the ends of the CDR3 on it are uncertain; the CDR3 is the one TCRdb lists. The chain uses TRBV6-5 and TRBJ1-5. Germline lookup yields CDR1 MNHEY and CDR2 SVGAGI. From its first to its last residue, the CDR3 has 15 amino acids. The CDR3 region is CASSTSRGDLDPQHF.

The V call is TRBV16, the J call TRBJ1-5, with D possibly being TRBD1 (5 bases). This CDR3 has 16 amino acids. V was shortened by 1 base and J by 2 bases, with 12 bases between the two germline ends. Looked up from germline, CDR1 is KGHSY and CDR2 is FQNENV. The CDR3 DNA sequence: TGTGCCAGCAGCCAATTCAGCCCAGGGCGCAATCAGCCCCAGCATTTT. It codes for CASSQFSPGRNQPQHF.

J is TRBJ1-3 and V is TRBV19, with 7 bases fitting TRBD1. There are 17 residues in the CDR3. CDR1 is LNHDA and CDR2 is SQIVND in the germline V gene (reference sequence). Losses at the gene ends were 7 bases for V and 0 bases for J; bases not matched to a gene: 12. The CDR3 is CASTSRGTAGSGNTIYF. CDR3 sequence (DNA): TGTGCCAGTACCTCACGGGGGACAGCCGGCTCTGGAAACACCATATATTTT.

V is TRBV7-9 and J is TRBJ1-6; D uncertain. Looked up from germline, CDR1 is SEHNR and CDR2 is FQNEAQ (reference sequence). The CDR3 consists of 13 residues. The V end was cut by 2 bases, the J end by 10 bases, with 9 bases between. The DNA for the CDR3 is TGTGCCAGCAGCTTAAGTCTTAAGTCACCCCTCCACTTT. This translates into CASSLSLKSPLHF.

V gene TRBV6-5 combines with J gene TRBJ1-5; no clear D gene. The CDR3 length is 13 residues. V was pared by 5 bases and J by 0 bases, with 5 bases between. CDR1 and CDR2 (germline): MNHEY, SVGAGI. This CDR3 reads CASSPLSNQPQHF. The CDR3 DNA is TGTGCCAGCAGTCCCCTTAGCAATCAGCCCCAGCATTTT.

The V gene is TRBV4-2, the J gene TRBJ2-2, with 11 bases identical to TRBD2. The CDR3 has 19 amino acids. V was pared by 1 base and J by 4 bases, with 11 bases of the junction left unmatched. Germline CDR1 and CDR2: LGHNA and YNFKEQ. CDR3 in amino acids: CASSQGSSGGARATGELFF. The CDR3 region has the DNA TGTGCCAGCAGCCAAGGAAGTAGCGGGGGGGCCAGAGCCACCGGGGAGCTGTTTTTT.

This clone came up once. The chain recombines TRBV27 with TRBJ2-3; the D is unclear. The CDR3 runs to 15 residues. Per germline, CDR1 MNHEY and CDR2 SMNVEV (reference sequence). V lost 6 bases and J lost 6, with 19 bases in between. The CDR3 sequence is CASRGLYWVGDTQYF. The CDR3 nucleotides read TGTGCCAGCAGGGGCCTATACTGGGTGGGGGATACGCAGTATTTT.

V is TRBV10-3 and J is TRBJ2-7; D may be TRBD2 (5 bases). V lost 8 bases and J 3 bases, leaving 8 bases between the germline ends. The CDR3 is 11 residues long. CDR1 is ENHRY and CDR2 is SYGVKD in the germline V gene. CDR3 region: CAIGEGYEQYF. The CDR3 region has the DNA TGTGCCATCGGCGAGGGCTACGAGCAGTACTTC.

This clone was seen a single time. CDR3 residues: CASSLSVVDGYTF. The CDR3 bases are TGTGCCAGCAGTTTATCTGTAGTCGATGGCTACACCTTC. The chain employs TRBV28 and TRBJ1-2, with D unclear. V was pared by 1 base and J by 6 bases, with 9 bases between. CDR1 is MDHEN, CDR2 SYDVKM, per germline. This CDR3 has 13 amino acids.

The V and J genes are TRBV5-1 and TRBJ1-4; D uncertain. The CDR3 has 14 residues. The germline gives CDR1 SGHRS, CDR2 YFSETQ. Trimming pared 3 bases from V and 0 bases from J, leaving 6 bases between. Written as DNA, the CDR3 is TGCGCCAGCAGCTCCCTTTCAACTAATGAAAAACTGTTTTTT. Residues: CASSSLSTNEKLFF.

V gene TRBV2 combines with J gene TRBJ1-1; D remains unclear. Looked up from germline, CDR1 is SNHLY and CDR2 is FYNNEI. This CDR3 spans 14 amino acids. V lost 4 bases and J lost 3, with 12 bases in between. The CDR3 DNA is TGTGCCAGCAGTGTGGAAGGCGAGGACACTGAAGCTTTCTTT. As protein: CASSVEGEDTEAFF. The complete variable domain, with remaining parts taken from reference TRBV2 and TRBJ1-1, reads EPEVTQTPSHQVTQMGQEVILRCVPISNHLYFYWYRQILGQKVEFLVSFYNNEISEKSEIFDDQFSVERPDGSNFTLKIRSTKLEDSAMYFCASSVEGEDTEAFFGQGTRLTVV.

In regard to this clone: Compared with germline, one end of the junction differs, possibly owing to a read error. This chain connects TRBV30 to TRBJ2-1; D gene unclear. The CDR3 loop spans 16 amino acids. Germline V CDR1 and CDR2: GTSNPN, SVGIG (reference sequence). The CDR3 loop reads CAWSVFPVNSYNEQFF. Here the CDR3 DNA reads TGTGCCTGGAGTGTATTCCCAGTTAACTCCTACAATGAACAGTTCTTC. The variable domain in full, with the rest retrieved from reference TRBV30 and TRBJ2-1, is SQTIHQWPATLVQPVGSPLSLECTVEGTSNPNLYWYRQAAGRGLQLLFYSVGIGQISSEVPQNLSASRPQDRQFILSSKKLLLSDSGFYLCAWSVFPVNSYNEQFFGPGTRLTVL.

This chain connects TRBV20-1 to TRBJ1-1; D is uncertain. The CDR3 consists of 11 residues. The germline V and J ends were trimmed by 5 bases and 1 base, with 5 bases remaining between them. Germline-derived CDR1 and CDR2 are DFQATT and SNEGSKA (reference sequence). The CDR3 DNA sequence: TGCAGTGCTCGGAAGAACACTGAAGCTTTCTTT. Amino acids: CSARKNTEAFF.

The genes are TRBV27 and TRBJ1-5; possible D gene TRBD1, 5 bases. The CDR3 covers 18 residues. Trimming stripped 5 bases from V and 6 bases from J, with 26 bases between. Germline lookup yields CDR1 MNHEY and CDR2 SMNVEV (reference sequence). CDR3 residues: CASSLKPPSSRGSQPQHF. CDR3 in DNA: TGTGCCAGCAGTCTAAAACCCCCGTCCAGTCGGGGGAGTCAGCCCCAGCATTTT.

This chain uses TRBV2 with TRBJ2-3; the match to TRBD2 covers 9 bases. The CDR3 is 16 residues long. The ends lost 2 bases at V and 2 bases at J; junction bases unmatched: 5. Germline assignment: CDR1 SNHLY and CDR2 FYNNEI. CDR3 DNA sequence: TGTGCCAGCAGTGAACCCGGCGGGGGGGACACAGATACGCAGTATTTT. This translates into CASSEPGGGDTDTQYF. The full variable domain, its missing parts supplied by reference TRBV2 and TRBJ2-3, is EPEVTQTPSHQVTQMGQEVILRCVPISNHLYFYWYRQILGQKVEFLVSFYNNEISEKSEIFDDQFSVERPDGSNFTLKIRSTKLEDSAMYFCASSEPGGGDTDTQYFGPGTRLTVL.

Comment on this clone: At one of its ends the junction is not consistent with the germline gene, which may arise from a read error. The chain links TRBV29-1 to TRBJ1-5; 10 positions match TRBD1. CDR1 is SQVTM and CDR2 is ANQGSEA in the germline V gene. The CDR3 totals 13 residues. In DNA, the CDR3 is TGCAGCGTTCGGGACAGGGGCAATCAGTCCCAGCATTTT. This gives the protein CSVRDRGNQSQHF.

The chain recombines TRBV29-1 with TRBJ2-1; 8 bases agree with TRBD2. CDR1 is SQVTM, CDR2 ANQGSEA, per germline. The CDR3 loop spans 15 amino acids. V trimming: 4 bases; J trimming: 0 bases; junction bases outside the gene matches: 5. The CDR3 sequence: CSVGVSGNSYNEQFF. The CDR3 DNA follows: TGCAGCGTTGGAGTTAGCGGGAACTCCTACAATGAGCAGTTCTTC.